This T cell receptor beta chain was documented in a study of T cells in Graves' hyperthyroidism and ophthalmopathy. Study context: The blood sample was taken at first diagnosis, before treatment began. Study outcomes and limitations: Ophthalmopathy stood apart from stable hyperthyroidism in a 13 V-J model. The model's output predicted ophthalmopathy at a median of about 6.5 months prior to onset.

Under 3 months was the duration of disease in ophthalmopathy patients, who also had a Clinical Activity Score of at least 3 and a NOSPECS grade of at least 4. The CDR3 is 12 residues long. V was shortened by 2 bases and J by 0 bases, with 4 bases between the two germline ends. The germline V gene has CDR1 GTSNPN and CDR2 SVGIG (reference sequence). There are many counts of this clonotype. Its matching antigen is unknown. TCR beta CDR3 sequences were amplified from RNA transcripts. A first-round RT-PCR of the TCR CDR3 used the HTBI primer set. Each CDR3 protein is one row after TCRdb ran MiXCR on the multiplex PCR reads. The sample yields nearly 250,000 distinct CDR3 sequences, about a sixth seen once.

The chain joins TRBV30 to TRBJ1-2; D is ambiguous. Sample: blood. This TCR derives from a woman between 18 and 29 years old with Graves' ophthalmopathy. CDR3 protein: CAWSRTNYGYTF. In nucleotides, the CDR3 is TGTGCCTGGAGTCGGACTAACTATGGCTACACCTTC.